A selection of T cell receptor beta chains follows, all from one sample in a study of T cell changes during pregnancy in multiple sclerosis. Only in-frame clones appear in the TCRdb table, and some are missing; sequencing was by immunoSEQ multiplex PCR. Among 70,000 to 95,000 clones listed, about 93% were seen once. The sequencing here drew on CD4+ T cells from peripheral blood mononuclear cells, taken in the second trimester of pregnancy. The receptors here all came from a female donor with multiple sclerosis, enrolled in a pregnancy study. CDR3s include the opening cysteine and the closing phenylalanine or tryptophan. D genes are given only for firm matches. Some rows mark clone size as missing; the rest say once, few, many or name a class of expanded clone.

cdr3_nt | cdr3_aa | clone_size | v_call | d_call | cdr3_length | j_call
TGTGCCAGCAGCCTCGTGGGGGGTGAGACCCAGTACTTC | CASSLVGGETQYF | NA | TRBV9 | NA | 13 | TRBJ2-5
TGTGCCACCAGCAGAGATCCCAAACTAGCGCCTTTCACAGATACGCAGTATTTT | CATSRDPKLAPFTDTQYF | NA | TRBV15 | TRBD2 | 18 | TRBJ2-3
TGTGCCTACGTGGGGGGGGGTTGGGGGAATTCACCCCTCCACTTT | CAYVGGGWGNSPLHF | NA | TRBV30 | NA | 15 | TRBJ1-6
TGTGCCAGCAGGCAGACGGATCGGGGTTTAAGCTCCTATAATTCACCCCTCCACTTT | CASRQTDRGLSSYNSPLHF | NA | TRBV7-8 | NA | 19 | TRBJ1-6
TGTGCCAGCAGCCTACAGGGAGACGGGGGCTACACCTTC | CASSLQGDGGYTF | NA | TRBV6-5 | NA | 13 | TRBJ1-2
TGTGCCATCAGTGGGTCCCAGGGGGCGAGTCACACTGAAGCTTTCTTT | CAISGSQGASHTEAFF | NA | TRBV10-3 | TRBD1 | 16 | TRBJ1-1
TGTGCCAGCAGCCGCGGACAAGTCGGGGAGCTGTTTTTT | CASSRGQVGELFF | NA | TRBV28 | NA | 13 | TRBJ2-2
TGTGCCAGCAGCGTAGGCCTGCGGGAGGAAGAGACCCAGTACTTC | CASSVGLREEETQYF | NA | TRBV9 | TRBD2 | 15 | TRBJ2-5
TGCGCCAGCAGCCAAGATGAGGGAGTGGGGTTAGGCTACACCTTC | CASSQDEGVGLGYTF | NA | TRBV4-3 | NA | 15 | TRBJ1-2
TGTGCCAGCAGCCTAACTGCAACTAATGAAAAACTGTTTTTT | CASSLTATNEKLFF | NA | TRBV7-2 | NA | 14 | TRBJ1-4
TGTGCCAGCAGCCCACCGGGAACACTGAGCACAGATACGCAGTATTTT | CASSPPGTLSTDTQYF | few | TRBV11-3 | NA | 16 | TRBJ2-3
TGTGCCAGCAGGAGGACAGGGGGCCAAGAGACCCAGTACTTC | CASRRTGGQETQYF | once | TRBV6-1 | TRBD1 | 14 | TRBJ2-5
TGTGCCAGCGCCGGGACAGAAGCTAACTATGGCTACACCTTC | CASAGTEANYGYTF | NA | TRBV21-1 | NA | 14 | TRBJ1-2
TGTGCCAGCAGTTCAGGGGCGGCCCGGGGAGGGATTCCCCTCCACTTT | CASSSGAARGGIPLHF | NA | TRBV6-5 | NA | 16 | TRBJ1-6
TGTGCCATCGGGACAGGGGCTTGGGAGACCCAGTACTTC | CAIGTGAWETQYF | NA | TRBV10-3 | TRBD1 | 13 | TRBJ2-5
TGTGCCAGCAGTTGGACTAGCGGGGCCTACGAGCAGTACTTC | CASSWTSGAYEQYF | NA | TRBV2 | TRBD2 | 14 | TRBJ2-7
TGTGCCAGCAGGCCCCACAGGAGCTCCTATAATTCACCCCTCCACTTT | CASRPHRSSYNSPLHF | NA | TRBV5-4 | NA | 16 | TRBJ1-6
TGTGCCAGCAGAGGATCTGGGACTAGCGGGAATTTGCGCGACAATGAGCAGTTCTTC | CASRGSGTSGNLRDNEQFF | NA | TRBV5-5 | TRBD2 | 19 | TRBJ2-1
TGTGCCAGCAGCCCGAATGAGGGACAGCCCCAGCATTTT | CASSPNEGQPQHF | NA | TRBV7-2 | NA | 13 | TRBJ1-5
TGCGCCAGCAGCTTTTCGGTAATCACTGAAGCTTTCTTT | CASSFSVITEAFF | NA | TRBV5-1 | NA | 13 | TRBJ1-1
TGTGCCAGCAGAGGGGGCGCTAGCTATGGCTACACCTTC | CASRGGASYGYTF | NA | TRBV2 | TRBD1 | 13 | TRBJ1-2
TGCGCCAGCAGCCAAATAACTAGCGCCGAGCAGTTCTTC | CASSQITSAEQFF | NA | TRBV4-1 | TRBD2 | 13 | TRBJ2-1
TGTGCCACAGGCGGGGGTGTGTTCGGAAACACCATATATTTT | CATGGGVFGNTIYF | NA | TRBV5-4 | NA | 14 | TRBJ1-3
TGTGCCTGGTCTACACGGACAGGGGGGGCTGAAGCTTTCTTT | CAWSTRTGGAEAFF | NA | TRBV30 | TRBD1 | 14 | TRBJ1-1
TGTGCCATCAGTGAGCAAGAGAGGGGGTCTAACTATGGCTACACCTTC | CAISEQERGSNYGYTF | few | TRBV10-3 | NA | 16 | TRBJ1-2
TGTGCCAGCAGCACCCTGTCGATGGGGCACCAAGAGACCCAGTACTTC | CASSTLSMGHQETQYF | NA | TRBV11-3 | NA | 16 | TRBJ2-5
TGCAGCGTTGTCCGGGAAATGAACACTGAAGCTTTCTTT | CSVVREMNTEAFF | NA | TRBV29-1 | NA | 13 | TRBJ1-1
TGTGCCAGCAAGAGGGGGAGCTCCTATAATTCACCCCTCCACTTT | CASKRGSSYNSPLHF | NA | TRBV28 | NA | 15 | TRBJ1-6
TGTGCCAGCAGTTCTCAGGGGAGATATGGCTACACCTTC | CASSSQGRYGYTF | NA | TRBV6-5 | NA | 13 | TRBJ1-2
TGTGCCTGGAGTGTTTCCGGGGGGAGCAATCAGCCCCAGCATTTT | CAWSVSGGSNQPQHF | NA | TRBV30 | NA | 15 | TRBJ1-5
TGTGCCAGCAGTTACCCGTCCGTGACAGACACCGGGGAGCTGTTTTTT | CASSYPSVTDTGELFF | NA | TRBV6-6 | NA | 16 | TRBJ2-2
TGCGCCAGCAGCCAAGATGGACATACCGGGGAGCTGTTTTTT | CASSQDGHTGELFF | NA | TRBV4-3 | NA | 14 | TRBJ2-2
TGCGCCTCCTGGGCAGTGCGAGGGTCCTCCGCGAACACCGGGGAGCTGTTTTTT | CASWAVRGSSANTGELFF | NA | TRBV5-1 | NA | 18 | TRBJ2-2
TGTGCCAGCAGCCCCCGGACTAGCGGGGGGGGAGGTGAGCAGTTCTTC | CASSPRTSGGGGEQFF | NA | TRBV7-8 | TRBD2 | 16 | TRBJ2-1
TGCAGCGTTGGGAGCGACTATGGCTACACCTTC | CSVGSDYGYTF | NA | TRBV29-1 | NA | 11 | TRBJ1-2
TGTGCCAGCAGCTCCGGGGACAATGAGCAGTTCTTC | CASSSGDNEQFF | NA | TRBV7-3 | NA | 12 | TRBJ2-1
TGTGCCAGCGGAGGTGGGGGGGGCCGCAATCAGCCCCAGCATTTT | CASGGGGGRNQPQHF | NA | TRBV9 | NA | 15 | TRBJ1-5
TGTGCCAGCAGTCCCCGACCTACAGAATTAGATAGCAATCAGCCCCAGCATTTT | CASSPRPTELDSNQPQHF | NA | TRBV28 | NA | 18 | TRBJ1-5
TGTGCCAGCAGCACATACAGGGGGCGGGACTCCTACGAGCAGTACTTC | CASSTYRGRDSYEQYF | NA | TRBV21-1 | NA | 16 | TRBJ2-7
TGTGCCAGCAGCCAGTACAGATCCACAGATACGCAGTATTTT | CASSQYRSTDTQYF | NA | TRBV5-6 | NA | 14 | TRBJ2-3
TGTGCCAGCTCACCAACAGGGGGTGCTAATGAAAAACTGTTTTTT | CASSPTGGANEKLFF | once | TRBV18 | TRBD1 | 15 | TRBJ1-4
TGTGCCAGCAGACCAAAACCCCGGGACTCCGAGACCCAGTACTTC | CASRPKPRDSETQYF | NA | TRBV6-7 | NA | 15 | TRBJ2-5
TGCAGCGTTAGGATGGTAGCGGGAGGGCGTGAGCAGTACTTC | CSVRMVAGGREQYF | NA | TRBV29-1 | TRBD2 | 14 | TRBJ2-7
TGCGCCAGCAGCCAATTGTATGTAAGAGATGAAGCTTTCTTT | CASSQLYVRDEAFF | NA | TRBV4-1 | NA | 14 | TRBJ1-1
TGTGCCAGCAGCTTAGGGCCAGCGAATTCACCCCTCCACTTT | CASSLGPANSPLHF | NA | TRBV7-2 | NA | 14 | TRBJ1-6
TGTGCCAGCAGCTTGGGGCAGGGGGCGGGCCCCTACGAGCAGTACTTC | CASSLGQGAGPYEQYF | NA | TRBV5-4 | TRBD1 | 16 | TRBJ2-7
TGTGCCATCAATGGCGGGGAGGATACGCAGTATTTT | CAINGGEDTQYF | NA | TRBV10-3 | NA | 12 | TRBJ2-3
TGTGCCAGCAGCTTATCTCGGGTGGCCGGAAACACCATATATTTT | CASSLSRVAGNTIYF | few | TRBV7-2 | NA | 15 | TRBJ1-3
TGTGCCAGCAGCCACGGACAGGGCCCAGATACGCAGTATTTT | CASSHGQGPDTQYF | NA | TRBV5-8 | TRBD1 | 14 | TRBJ2-3
TGTGCCAGCAGCTTTACCCCGGGACAGTTGGGCCATTCACCCCTCCACTTT | CASSFTPGQLGHSPLHF | few | TRBV11-2 | TRBD1 | 17 | TRBJ1-6
TGTGCCAGCAGCCAAGAGATAGCGGGGGGGCCGAGAAATGAGCAGTTCTTC | CASSQEIAGGPRNEQFF | NA | TRBV14 | TRBD2 | 17 | TRBJ2-1
TGTGCCAGCAGCTGTACCGGGACTAGCGGGTACAATGAGCAGTTCTTC | CASSCTGTSGYNEQFF | NA | TRBV21-1 | NA | 16 | TRBJ2-1
TGTGCCAGCTCACCGACAGGGACTAACACCGGGGAGCTGTTTTTT | CASSPTGTNTGELFF | NA | TRBV18 | NA | 15 | TRBJ2-2
TGTGCCTGGGGTCGGACAGGGGTCAATGAGCAGTTCTTC | CAWGRTGVNEQFF | once | TRBV30 | TRBD1 | 13 | TRBJ2-1
TGCGCCAGCAGCCAAGGGCCCCCCGGGGGGCAAGGAGAAAAACTGTTTTTT | CASSQGPPGGQGEKLFF | NA | TRBV4-1 | NA | 17 | TRBJ1-4
TGTGCCAGCAGCATGACAGGGGTCAATCAGCCCCAGCATTTT | CASSMTGVNQPQHF | NA | TRBV28 | TRBD1 | 14 | TRBJ1-5